This passage covers 32 T cell receptor beta chains from one sample sequenced in a study of T cells after yellow fever vaccination. TCRdb ran MiXCR on the 5' RACE reads and lists one entry per CDR3 protein. This sample has a few hundred thousand distinct CDR3 sequences, with roughly 4.8% found just once. The specimen comprised CD4+ T cells sorted from PBMCs, sampled on the day of the yellow fever booster vaccination. The receptors shown here come from a young man who received the YFV17D yellow fever vaccine.

This clonotype was picked up many times. V and J are TRBV3-1 and TRBJ1-4; perhaps TRBD1 as D (6 bases). V lost 0 bases and J lost 4, with 12 bases in between. The germline CDR1 and CDR2 sequences are LGHDT and YNNKEL (reference sequence). This CDR3 is built from 16 residues. In nucleotides, the CDR3 is TGTGCCAGCAGCCAAGAAGGCTACAGGGATAATGAAAAACTGTTTTTT. It specifies CASSQEGYRDNEKLFF.

V gene TRBV12-3 or TRBV12-4 combines with J gene TRBJ2-3; D may be TRBD1 or TRBD2 (6 bases each). Trimming took 5 bases from V and 6 from J, leaving 18 bases between them. This CDR3 contains 15 residues. CDR3 protein: CASSVDRGQLDTQYF. In nucleotides, the CDR3 is TGTGCCAGCAGTGTGGACCGGGGGCAGCTCGATACGCAGTATTTT.

The gene calls are TRBV6-1 and TRBJ1-5, with unresolved D. In germline, CDR1 is MNHNS, CDR2 SASEGT. Trimming left V 2 bases short and J 7 bases short, with 6 bases between. CDR3 length equals 12 residues. DNA of the CDR3: TGTGCCAGCAGTGAACCAAGACAGCCCCAGCATTTT. This encodes CASSEPRQPQHF.

This clonotype was detected ten times or more. The chain couples TRBV7-3 to TRBJ2-1, with TRBD2 as a possible D gene (6 bases). Germline V lookup: CDR1 SGHTA, CDR2 FQGTGA. This CDR3 has 14 amino acids. V was cut by 5 bases and J by 0 bases, with 8 bases left in between. As DNA, the CDR3 is TGTGCCAGCAGCGGCGGGGCCTCCTACAATGAGCAGTTCTTC. Translated: CASSGGASYNEQFF.

This clonotype was counted only a few times. This chain joins TRBV18 and TRBJ2-7; D tentatively fits TRBD1 or TRBD2 (5 bases each). The CDR3 covers 15 residues. Germline CDR1 is KGHSH and CDR2 is LQKENI. The V end was cut by 1 base, the J end by 2 bases, with 12 bases between. CDR3 loop: CASSPQGPTAYEQYV. DNA of the CDR3: TGTGCCAGCTCACCACAGGGACCGACGGCCTACGAGCAGTACGTC.

This chain uses TRBV28 with TRBJ1-5, with 9 bases identical to TRBD1. This CDR3 is 16 amino acids long. The junction had 10 bases not matched to a gene; V was cut back by 3 bases and J by 7 bases. From germline, CDR1 is MDHEN and CDR2 SYDVKM. The CDR3 sequence: CASSFRRDRVHQPQHF. CDR3 DNA: TGTGCCAGCAGTTTCCGCCGGGACAGGGTGCACCAGCCCCAGCATTTT.

V is TRBV5-1 and J is TRBJ2-5, with D uncertain. From germline, CDR1 is SGHRS and CDR2 YFSETQ. V was cut by 1 base and J by 3 bases, with 10 bases left in between. This CDR3 has 14 residues. This chain's CDR3 is CASSLLVGEETQYF. The CDR3 coding sequence is TGCGCCAGCAGCTTGCTAGTAGGTGAAGAGACCCAGTACTTC. Based on the CDR3 plus reference TRBV5-1 and TRBJ2-5, the full variable domain is KAGVTQTPRYLIKTRGQQVTLSCSPISGHRSVSWYQQTPGQGLQFLFEYFSETQRNKGNFPGRFSGRQFSNSRSEMNVSTLELGDSALYLCASSLLVGEETQYFGPGTRLLVL.

This chain uses TRBV5-4 with TRBJ2-1, with D maybe TRBD2 (6 bases). V was clipped by 7 bases and J by 0 bases, with 20 bases between them. The CDR3 is made up of 17 amino acids. Looked up from germline, CDR1 is SGHNT and CDR2 is YYREEE (reference sequence). CDR3 loop: CASCDQRAFLSYNEQFF. The CDR3 bases are TGTGCCAGCTGTGACCAGCGGGCCTTTCTCTCCTACAATGAGCAGTTCTTC.

This clonotype showed up just a few times. The chain joins TRBV6-5 to TRBJ1-4; weak D call: TRBD1 (5 bases). CDR3 length equals 13 residues. From germline, CDR1 is MNHEY and CDR2 SVGAGI. V lost 6 bases and J lost 10, with 15 bases in between. The CDR3 DNA reads as TGTGCCAGCAGCCCTGGGACCCGTGGAAAACTGTTTTTT. Protein: CASSPGTRGKLFF.

This clonotype was recorded a few times. The chain combines TRBV12-3 or TRBV12-4 with TRBJ2-4; the match to TRBD1 covers 11 bases. The CDR3 loop spans 16 amino acids. The V and J ends lost 6 bases and 6 bases, in that order; junction bases with no gene match: 10. CDR3 DNA sequence: TGTGCCAGCAGCAACATCCCGGGACAGGGGGTAAACATTCAGTACTTC. This translates into CASSNIPGQGVNIQYF.

This clonotype was found a few times. The chain links TRBV6-5 to TRBJ1-1; D remains ambiguous. Looked up from germline, CDR1 is MNHEY and CDR2 is SVGAGI. CDR3 length: 16 amino acids. The V end was cut by 0 bases, the J end by 0 bases, with 11 bases between. The CDR3 sequence is CASSYSGGLMNTEAFF. In DNA form, the CDR3 reads TGTGCCAGCAGTTACTCGGGCGGTCTCATGAACACTGAAGCTTTCTTT.

In this sample, this clonotype turned up many times. V is TRBV10-3 and J is TRBJ1-4; 7 nucleotides agree with TRBD1. Per the germline V gene, CDR1 is ENHRY and CDR2 is SYGVKD. The CDR3 has 13 residues. V trimming: 6 bases; J trimming: 5 bases; junction bases outside the gene matches: 3. The DNA for the CDR3 is TGTGCCATCAGACAGGGGCAAAATGAAAAACTGTTTTTT. It specifies CAIRQGQNEKLFF.

This clonotype came up a few times. The genes are TRBV12-3 or TRBV12-4 and TRBJ1-3; D is possibly TRBD1 (5 bases). Trimming cost V 2 bases and J 0 bases, with 11 bases left between them. There are 16 residues in the CDR3. CDR3 sequence (DNA): TGTGCCAGCAGTTTACCCGGTGGGACCTCTGGAAACACCATATATTTT. Translated: CASSLPGGTSGNTIYF.

The chain employs TRBV7-8 and TRBJ1-3; D possibly corresponds to TRBD1 (5 bases). The V end lost 8 bases, the J end lost 0 bases, and 14 bases lay between the germline ends. CDR3 length equals 15 residues. The germline gives CDR1 SGHVS, CDR2 FQNEAQ. For the CDR3, the DNA is TGTGCCAGCTCCCGGGGGTTAAGCTCTGGAAACACCATATATTTT. Encoded protein: CASSRGLSSGNTIYF.

CDR3 nucleotide sequence: TGTGCCAGCAGCTTAAACACCATCCCCTACGAGCAGTACTTC. It translates to CASSLNTIPYEQYF. The V and J genes are TRBV3-1 and TRBJ2-7, with D uncertain. Germline V lookup: CDR1 LGHDT, CDR2 YNNKEL (reference sequence). The CDR3 is 14 residues long. V was pared by 5 bases and J by 2 bases, with 13 bases between.

V usage is TRBV7-2 and J usage is TRBJ1-2; TRBD1 might be the D (5 bases). Trimming removed 5 bases from V and 0 bases from J, with 13 bases in between. Germline V gives CDR1 SGHTA, CDR2 FQGNSA. The CDR3 is made up of 15 amino acids. CDR3 in amino acids: CASSRAGTANYGYTF. CDR3 nucleotide sequence: TGTGCCAGCAGCCGGGCCGGGACGGCTAACTATGGCTACACCTTC.

The chain carries TRBV5-4 and TRBJ2-7; D not resolved. Per the germline V gene, CDR1 is SGHNT and CDR2 is YYREEE (reference sequence). Trimming took 1 base from V and 6 from J, leaving 5 bases between them. This CDR3 contains 11 residues. The CDR3 sequence: CASSLYGEQYF. CDR3 nucleotides: TGTGCCAGCAGCTTGTACGGCGAGCAGTACTTC.

This clonotype was counted ten times or more. The chain links TRBV7-2 to TRBJ2-7; D is uncertain. This CDR3 spans 13 amino acids. V was cut by 0 bases and J by 3 bases, with 6 bases left in between. The V gene's germline CDR1 is SGHTA and CDR2 FQGNSA. The CDR3, as DNA: TGTGCCAGCAGCTTAGCCCCCAACTACGAGCAGTACTTC. Protein product: CASSLAPNYEQYF.

This clonotype was counted at least ten times. V and J are TRBV7-9 and TRBJ2-5; TRBD1 matches at 7 bases. The germline gives CDR1 SEHNR, CDR2 FQNEAQ (reference sequence). CDR3 size: 16 residues. V lost 1 base, J lost 2 bases, and 7 bases stayed unmatched. CDR3 bases: TGTGCCAGCAGCTTAGGGACAGGTGCGGTTCAAGAGACCCAGTACTTC. Its translation is CASSLGTGAVQETQYF. Full variable domain (rest looked up from reference TRBV7-9 and TRBJ2-5): DTGVSQNPRHKITKRGQNVTFRCDPISEHNRLYWYRQTLGQGPEFLTYFQNEAQLEKSRLLSDRFSAERPKGSFSTLEIQRTEQGDSAMYLCASSLGTGAVQETQYFGPGTRLLVL.

The sample holds many counts of this clonotype. The chain couples TRBV7-3 to TRBJ2-1, with a possible D match to TRBD1 (6 bases). Trimming removed 5 bases from V and 7 bases from J, with 12 bases in between. Per the germline V gene, CDR1 is SGHTA and CDR2 is FQGTGA. The length of the CDR3 is 13 residues. The CDR3 loop reads CASSQQGGNEQFF. CDR3 coding DNA: TGTGCCAGCAGCCAACAGGGCGGTAATGAGCAGTTCTTC. Drawing the rest from reference TRBV7-3 and TRBJ2-1, the complete variable domain is GAGVSQTPSNKVTEKGKYVELRCDPISGHTALYWYRQSLGQGPEFLIYFQGTGAADDSGLPNDRFFAVRPEGSVSTLKIQRTERGDSAVYLCASSQQGGNEQFFGPGTRLTVL.

The table lists this clonotype with many counts. The CDR3 sequence is CASSLVLAGRETQYF. The CDR3 nucleotides are TGTGCCAGCAGCTTAGTACTAGCGGGTAGAGAGACCCAGTACTTC. The chain couples TRBV7-2 to TRBJ2-5; 9 positions match TRBD2. The CDR3 extends over 15 amino acids. The germline CDR1 and CDR2 sequences are SGHTA and FQGNSA. J gave up 4 bases and V 1 base, and 4 bases lay outside the gene matches.

In its sample, this clonotype was seen a few times. The rearrangement uses TRBV5-1 and TRBJ1-1; the D gene is possibly TRBD1 (5 bases). V dropped 0 bases and J dropped 3 bases, with 18 bases sitting between them. CDR3 length equals 17 residues. Germline-derived CDR1 and CDR2 are SGHRS and YFSETQ. The CDR3: CASSLGGAGRGYTEAFF. CDR3 bases: TGCGCCAGCAGCTTGGGGGGCGCAGGAAGGGGTTACACTGAAGCTTTCTTT. Full variable domain (rest looked up from reference TRBV5-1 and TRBJ1-1): KAGVTQTPRYLIKTRGQQVTLSCSPISGHRSVSWYQQTPGQGLQFLFEYFSETQRNKGNFPGRFSGRQFSNSRSEMNVSTLELGDSALYLCASSLGGAGRGYTEAFFGQGTRLTVV.

J is TRBJ2-7 and V is TRBV5-1; 7 positions agree with TRBD1. The CDR3 length is 13 residues. CDR1 is SGHRS, CDR2 YFSETQ, per germline. V lost 4 bases, J lost 6 bases, and 7 bases stayed unmatched. CDR3 DNA sequence: TGCGCCAGCAGCCTCGACAGGGTCCCCGAGCAGTACTTC. As protein: CASSLDRVPEQYF. The whole variable domain, filled in from reference TRBV5-1 and TRBJ2-7, reads KAGVTQTPRYLIKTRGQQVTLSCSPISGHRSVSWYQQTPGQGLQFLFEYFSETQRNKGNFPGRFSGRQFSNSRSEMNVSTLELGDSALYLCASSLDRVPEQYFGPGTRLTVT.

The J gene is TRBJ1-6, the V gene TRBV6-1; D not resolved. Per germline, CDR1 MNHNS and CDR2 SASEGT. The CDR3 contains 15 residues. Trimming stripped 4 bases from V and 7 bases from J, with 14 bases between. The chain's CDR3 is CASSVTGKENSPLHF. The CDR3 bases are TGTGCCAGCAGTGTAACCGGGAAAGAGAATTCACCCCTCCACTTT.

This clonotype came up a few times. The chain joins TRBV5-4 to TRBJ2-2; 10 bases fit TRBD2. The CDR3 extends over 17 amino acids. Unmatched junction bases numbered 6, after V lost 4 bases and J lost 0 bases. CDR1 and CDR2 from the germline V gene are SGHNT and YYREEE (reference sequence). The CDR3 nucleotides are TGTGCCAGCAGCACTGGACTAGCGGCCCCGAACACCGGGGAGCTGTTTTTT. Encoded protein: CASSTGLAAPNTGELFF. The full variable domain, its missing parts supplied by reference TRBV5-4 and TRBJ2-2, is ETGVTQSPTHLIKTRGQQVTLRCSSQSGHNTVSWYQQALGQGPQFIFQYYREEENGRGNFPPRFSGLQFPNYSSELNVNALELDDSALYLCASSTGLAAPNTGELFFGEGSRLTVL.

This clonotype has at least ten counts. The chain couples TRBV5-6 to TRBJ2-5; 9 nucleotides agree with TRBD2. CDR1 and CDR2 (germline): SGHDT, YYEEEE. This CDR3 comprises 15 residues. The V segment lost 2 bases and the J segment 7 bases; nucleotides outside the gene matches: 9. The CDR3 protein is CASSLTSSGAGTQYF. Here the CDR3 DNA reads TGTGCCAGCAGCTTAACGTCTAGCGGGGCGGGGACCCAGTACTTC.

This clonotype was counted ten times or more. This chain's CDR3 is CASSYSAGEVQYF. Here the CDR3 DNA reads TGTGCCAGCAGTTACTCAGCGGGTGAGGTGCAGTACTTC. The chain links TRBV6-5 to TRBJ2-7; possible D gene TRBD2, 6 bases. CDR1 and CDR2 (germline): MNHEY, SVGAGI. The V end lost 0 bases, the J end lost 9 bases, and 12 bases lay between the germline ends. The CDR3 length is 13 residues.

The chain links TRBV6-2 or TRBV6-3 to TRBJ2-7; D is unresolved. Germline CDR1 MNHEY, CDR2 SVGEGT. The CDR3 length is 12 residues. The V end lost 0 bases, the J end lost 3 bases, and 3 bases lay between the germline ends. The CDR3 is CASSYSVYEQYV. CDR3 nucleotide sequence: TGTGCCAGCAGTTACTCGGTCTACGAGCAGTACGTC.

The table lists this clonotype with many counts. V gene TRBV5-1 combines with J gene TRBJ2-3; D call uncertain. Germline loops: CDR1 SGHRS, CDR2 YFSETQ. Trimming stripped 4 bases from V and 3 bases from J, with 15 bases between. CDR3 length: 15 amino acids. DNA for the CDR3: TGCGCCAGCAGCACCACCCCGACCCTAACAGATACGCAGTATTTT. It codes for CASSTTPTLTDTQYF.

This clonotype was counted many times. The chain employs TRBV4-3 and TRBJ1-4; 10 nucleotides line up with TRBD1. CDR1 and CDR2 from the germline V gene are LGHNA and YSLEER. The CDR3 totals 16 residues. Trimming removed 3 bases from V and 2 bases from J; junction bases left unmatched: 3. The CDR3 here is CASSQDRGVTNEKLFF. CDR3 nucleotide sequence: TGCGCCAGCAGCCAGGACAGGGGGGTTACTAATGAAAAACTGTTTTTT.

The rearrangement joins TRBV14 to TRBJ1-2, with 8 bases lining up with TRBD1. The germline CDR1 and CDR2 sequences are SGHDN and FVKESK. V shed 3 bases and J 6 bases; nucleotides not matched to a gene: 9. This CDR3 is 15 amino acids long. The CDR3 nucleotides read TGTGCCAGCAGCCAGGCCGGGACAGGAAGGGATGGCTACACCTTC. Its translation: CASSQAGTGRDGYTF. Full variable domain (remainder filled in from reference TRBV14 and TRBJ1-2): EAGVTQFPSHSVIEKGQTVTLRCDPISGHDNLYWYRRVMGKEIKFLLHFVKESKQDESGMPNNRFLAERTGGTYSTLKVQPAELEDSGVYFCASSQAGTGRDGYTFGSGTRLTVV.

On this clonotype: The junction shows a germline mismatch at one end, possibly a read error. The V and J genes are TRBV7-7 and TRBJ2-3; D is uncertain. Germline V lookup: CDR1 SSHAT, CDR2 FNYEAQ (reference sequence). This CDR3 is built from 14 residues. For the CDR3, the DNA is TGTGCTAGCAGCTTAAACAGCTTCACAGATACGCAGTATTTT. This gives the protein CASSLNSFTDTQYF.